Here is one T cell receptor (beta chain) with its context. V lost 2 bases to trimming and J lost 4 bases, with 14 bases between them. Germline V gene lookup returns CDR1 MNHEY and CDR2 SVGAGI. This CDR3 has 15 amino acids. TCRdb's table, derived via immunoSEQ multiplex PCR, lists solely in-frame clones and lacks some. Of just under 20,000 clones listed, about 88% are singletons. The sample is drawn from a study of T cell changes during pregnancy in multiple sclerosis. Sample: CD8+ T cells from peripheral blood mononuclear cells, taken in the second trimester of pregnancy. The origin of this receptor is a female donor in good health, enrolled as a control in a pregnancy study. V and J are TRBV6-5 and TRBJ2-5; D ambiguous. The CDR3 is CASSYVAPRGETQYF. DNA for the CDR3: TGTGCCAGCAGTTACGTGGCTCCCCGAGGAGAGACCCAGTACTTC.